These T cell receptor beta chains were read from a single sample in a study of cytomegalovirus exposure and HLA in healthy donors. The table came from immunoSEQ multiplex PCR; TCRdb's copy has only in-frame clones and leaves some out. The table lists some 170,000 clones, 75% to 85% of them singletons. Material for sequencing was PBMCs. The source is a girl aged 2-10 years in good health and CMV-seropositive. The CDR3 runs from the conserved cysteine through the conserved F or W. Fields, in order: D gene, clone size, J gene, V gene, CDR3 DNA, CDR3 protein. A D gene is named only where the DNA matches it firmly. Only some rows state a clone size, as once, few, many or a class for expanded clones.

TRBD1,few,TRBJ2-2,TRBV13,TGTGCCAGCGGGGACAGGGGGCGGGACACCGGGGAGCTGTTTTTT,CASGDRGRDTGELFF
TRBD2,-,TRBJ2-2,TRBV6-1,TGTGCCAGCAGTGAAGCGGGGGGGGGTAACACCGGGGAGCTGTTTTTT,CASSEAGGGNTGELFF
-,-,TRBJ2-1,TRBV27,TGTGCCAGCAGTCTCCTCTACGGTCTGCAAAGCTCCTACAATGAGCAGTTCTTC,CASSLLYGLQSSYNEQFF
TRBD1,-,TRBJ1-2,TRBV2,TGTGCCAGCAGTGAAGACAGGGGCGCCTATGGCTACACCTTC,CASSEDRGAYGYTF
-,-,TRBJ1-1,TRBV11-2,TGTGCCAGCAGATTTCTCAGGGGAACTGAAGCTTTCTTT,CASRFLRGTEAFF
-,many,TRBJ2-3,TRBV20-1,TGCAGTGGCTACAGCACAGATACGCAGTATTTT,CSGYSTDTQYF
-,-,TRBJ2-3,TRBV4-1,TGCGCCAGCAGCCAAGTTGGACTAACCACAGATACGCAGTATTTT,CASSQVGLTTDTQYF
TRBD2,-,TRBJ2-3,TRBV29-1,TGCAGCGTTGTAACTAGCGGAAACACAGATACGCAGTATTTT,CSVVTSGNTDTQYF
TRBD1,-,TRBJ1-2,TRBV13,TGTGCCAGCAGCCAAATTGGGACAGCGCGCTACTATGGCTACACCTTC,CASSQIGTARYYGYTF
-,-,TRBJ2-5,TRBV5-6,TGTGCCAGCAGCCCGGCGGCAGCCGGGACCCAGTACTTC,CASSPAAAGTQYF
-,-,TRBJ2-6,TRBV5-8,TGTGCCAGCAGCTGGAGCTCTGGGGCCAACGTCCTGACTTTC,CASSWSSGANVLTF
TRBD2,-,TRBJ2-5,TRBV9,TGTGCCAGCAGCGTAGGGTGGGGACTAGCGGGAGAAGAGACCCAGTACTTC,CASSVGWGLAGEETQYF
TRBD2,-,TRBJ2-3,TRBV7-3,TGTGCCAGCAGCTTCCCCCGGGTCGGGCGGGAGGCCCCAGATACGCAGTATTTT,CASSFPRVGREAPDTQYF
TRBD1,-,TRBJ1-1,TRBV28,TGTGCCAGCACCCTACAGGGGGCGGTGAACACTGAAGCTTTCTTT,CASTLQGAVNTEAFF
TRBD1,-,TRBJ1-1,TRBV19,TGTGCCAGTACGTACAGGGGAATATCTTTCTTT,CASTYRGISFF
TRBD2,-,TRBJ2-3,TRBV5-1,TGCGCCAGCAGCCCCGAACGTCAGACTAGCGGTCCCCGTACGCAGTATTTT,CASSPERQTSGPRTQYF
-,-,TRBJ2-3,TRBV19,TGTGCCAGTAGTCCGGGGACAGATACGCAGTATTTT,CASSPGTDTQYF
-,-,TRBJ1-2,TRBV5-4,TGTGCCAGCAGCTTGGACAGTTATGGCTACACCTTC,CASSLDSYGYTF
TRBD1,once,TRBJ2-7,TRBV30,TGTGCCGTTGAGGGACAGTCCTACGAGCAGTACTTC,CAVEGQSYEQYF
TRBD2,-,TRBJ2-3,TRBV28,TGTGCCAGCAGCCCGGGACTAGCGGGAGTAAGGGATACGCAGTATTTT,CASSPGLAGVRDTQYF
TRBD1,-,TRBJ2-3,TRBV9,TGTGCCAGCAGCGTAGGGGGGACAGGCCGAGGTACGCAGTATTTT,CASSVGGTGRGTQYF
TRBD2,-,TRBJ2-2,TRBV10-2,TGCGCCAGCGCTCCTAGCGGGATGGGCGGGGAGCTGTTTTTT,CASAPSGMGGELFF
-,-,TRBJ2-6,TRBV2,TGTGCCAGCAGTGGAGACTCTGGGGCCAACGTCCTGACTTTC,CASSGDSGANVLTF
TRBD2,-,TRBJ2-2,TRBV7-9,TGTGCCAGCAGCAAAGGACTAGCTGGGGAGCTGTTTTTT,CASSKGLAGELFF
-,-,TRBJ2-5,TRBV19,TGTGCCAGTAGTGGGCACAGTCAAGAGACCCAGTACTTC,CASSGHSQETQYF
TRBD2,-,TRBJ2-7,TRBV9,TGTGCCAGCAGTCAGACTAGCGGGACCTACGAGCAGTACTTC,CASSQTSGTYEQYF
-,-,TRBJ2-4,TRBV6-1,TGTGCCAGCAGTGAATTCTACAAAAACATTCAGTACTTC,CASSEFYKNIQYF
-,-,TRBJ1-1,TRBV7-6,TGTGCCAGCAGCCGGACAGAATTGAACACTGAAGCTTTCTTT,CASSRTELNTEAFF
TRBD1,-,TRBJ1-6,TRBV25-1,TGTGCCAGCGCTGAACCGACAGGGGGCGACTCACCCCTCCACTTT,CASAEPTGGDSPLHF
TRBD2,-,TRBJ2-7,TRBV29-1,TGCAGCGTTGAAGAGACTAGCGGGATAACCTACGAGCAGTACTTC,CSVEETSGITYEQYF
TRBD2,-,TRBJ2-7,TRBV27,TGTGCCAGCAGTCCGGGGACTAGCGGGCGCTACGAGCAGTACTTC,CASSPGTSGRYEQYF
TRBD2,-,TRBJ2-3,TRBV5-6,TGTGCCAGCAGCAGGACTAGCGGGTTCACAGATACGCAGTATTTT,CASSRTSGFTDTQYF
TRBD1,once,TRBJ2-1,TRBV7-7,TGTGCTAGCAGCTTAGCCCCGGGACAGGGCAGGGATGAGCAGTTCTTC,CASSLAPGQGRDEQFF
-,-,TRBJ1-5,TRBV5-1,TGCGCCAGCAGCTTGTTTCCGGTGGAGCCCCAGCATTTT,CASSLFPVEPQHF
TRBD1,-,TRBJ1-1,TRBV11-2,TGTGCCAGCAGCTTAGATCGGGGACAGGGGAGACCGAACTTT,CASSLDRGQGRPNF
TRBD2,few,TRBJ2-5,TRBV10-2,TGCGCCACCCTACTAGGCGAGCGGGGCCCTCATGAGACCCAGTACTTC,CATLLGERGPHETQYF
-,few,TRBJ1-5,TRBV6-1,TGTGCCAGCAGTGAAGACACACATCAGCCCCAGCATTTT,CASSEDTHQPQHF
TRBD2,-,TRBJ2-1,TRBV9,TGTGCCAGCAGCGGTAGCGGGTTGGCCTACAATGAGCAGTTCTTC,CASSGSGLAYNEQFF
TRBD2,few,TRBJ2-3,TRBV6-4,TGTGCCAGCAGTGAAAAAGCGGGAGGGCCAGATACGCAGTATTTT,CASSEKAGGPDTQYF
-,-,TRBJ2-7,TRBV11-2,TGTGCCAGCAGCTTAGTCCCGGGACACATACCGAACGAGCAGTACTTC,CASSLVPGHIPNEQYF
-,-,TRBJ2-3,TRBV21-1,TGTGCCAGCAGACCAACTAGTTCTCGCACAGATACGCAGTATTTT,CASRPTSSRTDTQYF
TRBD2,-,TRBJ2-5,TRBV30,TGTGCCTGGAGGTTAGCGGGAGAGGAGACCCAGTACTTC,CAWRLAGEETQYF
-,-,TRBJ2-1,TRBV27,TGTGCCAGCAGTTCCTGGGCGAGGTCGGGAAACACTGAGCAGTTCTTC,CASSSWARSGNTEQFF
TRBD1,-,TRBJ1-5,TRBV9,TGTGCCAGCAGCCCAGGACAGGGGGATTTTCAGCCCCAGCATTTT,CASSPGQGDFQPQHF
-,-,TRBJ2-2,TRBV7-3,TGTGCCAGCAGCCCGGTGACTATCCCCGGCACCGGGGAGCTGTTTTTT,CASSPVTIPGTGELFF
TRBD2,-,TRBJ2-1,TRBV4-1,TGCGCCAGCAGGCTAGCGGGAGACCACAATGAGCAGTTCTTC,CASRLAGDHNEQFF
TRBD2,-,TRBJ2-3,TRBV13,TGTGCCAGCAGCTCCACCGGGACTAGCGTTTCAGATACGCAGTATTTT,CASSSTGTSVSDTQYF
-,-,TRBJ2-7,TRBV9,TGTGCCAGCAGCTCCGCGGGATACGAGCAGTACTTC,CASSSAGYEQYF
-,-,TRBJ2-7,TRBV5-6,TGTGCCAGCAGCCTCAGATGGGGAGGTTTCTACGAGCAGTACTTC,CASSLRWGGFYEQYF